This is a list of T cell receptor beta chains from one sample in a study of blood T cell repertoires in COVID-19. Measured with immunoSEQ multiplex PCR; TCRdb has only the in-frame clones, and not every one. The sample has approximately 220,000 clones, less than 90% seen once. Sequenced: PBMCs or T cells enriched from blood (not recorded which). The receptor source for this set is a woman aged 30 to 39 who had recovered from COVID-19. CDR3s include the opening cysteine and the closing phenylalanine or tryptophan. The order of the fields is D gene, V gene, clone size, CDR3 protein. D genes are given only for firm matches. Size values are once, few and many counts, or a class for expanded clones, and some rows have none.

-,TRBV5-1,few,CASSQSADSYEQYF
TRBD1,TRBV14,-,CASSQGQGGGYTF
TRBD2,TRBV9,-,CASSSGLAADTQYF
TRBD1,TRBV3-1/TRBV3-2,-,CASSDTGDSPLHF
TRBD1,TRBV18,-,CASSPGQGTYEQYF
TRBD2,TRBV2,-,CASSVGELAGIEQFF
TRBD2,TRBV4-3,-,CASSLGMGGGIGQETQYF
TRBD1,TRBV18,-,CASFTGTGNTEAFF
-,TRBV25-1,-,CASSERLQDYGYTF
-,TRBV19,-,CASREDRNEKLFF
-,TRBV20-1,-,CSAPGDGYTF
-,TRBV3-1/TRBV3-2,-,CASSQGSGFGYGYTF
-,TRBV7-9,-,CASSLYTAGNTIYF
TRBD1,TRBV7-3,-,CASSPQQGLGYTF
TRBD1,TRBV7-2,-,CASSSRDSSTEAFF
TRBD1,TRBV7-9,-,CASSLQRTGGRGYTF
-,TRBV9,-,CASSVDTGSYEQYF
-,TRBV12-3/TRBV12-4,-,CASLPDSSYEQYF
TRBD1,TRBV4-2,-,CASSQDLGQGQETQYF
-,TRBV6-2/TRBV6-3,once,CASSFPAYEQYF
TRBD2,TRBV19,-,CASSTLAGGPRNEQFF
TRBD1,TRBV5-4,-,CASSLAAQGGEKLFF
TRBD1,TRBV19,-,CASSSIGGGEDEAFF
-,TRBV27,-,CASSLGSSYGYTF
-,TRBV6-6,-,CASSLPGRGTEAFF
TRBD2,TRBV27,-,CASSRTSGGYYEQYF
TRBD1,TRBV6-2/TRBV6-3,once,CASSYHRDRDFGYTF
-,TRBV5-6,-,CASSDKTNTEAFF
-,TRBV12-3/TRBV12-4,-,CASRAYHEAFF
-,TRBV9,-,CASSDGDYNEQFF
TRBD1,TRBV7-2,-,CASSQSYRGPRNTEAFF
-,TRBV7-3,-,CASSLSTDREQYF
-,TRBV7-3,-,CASSLGNRENSPLHF
-,TRBV27,-,CASKGRTGEKLFF
-,TRBV27,few,CASSLKTEGWYEQYF
-,TRBV4-3,-,CASSQDGGRGSLSLEAFF
-,TRBV2,-,CASSEGARWGGSNQPQHF
TRBD1,TRBV4-1,-,CASSQVKGQGEAFF
TRBD1,TRBV6-5,-,CASSYYGTGTDSPLHF
TRBD1,TRBV15,-,CATSRDRQGASEKLFF
-,TRBV27,few,CASSLSVLWGGEQFF
TRBD1,TRBV7-2,-,CASSLGQGRNYGYTF
TRBD2,TRBV19,-,CASSIGSSGGSTDTQYF
TRBD1,TRBV5-4,-,CASTRDRGFTGELFF
-,TRBV5-1,-,CASHRGADQETQYF
-,TRBV18,few,CASSPSGTRYAEAFF
-,TRBV4-3,-,CASSQGPGDYGYTF
-,TRBV18,-,CASSPRSTRGGADYGYTF
TRBD2,TRBV6-2/TRBV6-3,-,CASSPLAGSRIYQETQYF
-,TRBV10-1,-,CASRDRKNTEAFF
TRBD1,TRBV7-3,-,CASSLTGTGQETQYF
-,TRBV28,-,CASSSPQGGNQPQHF
-,TRBV11-3,-,CASSLGLDVLETQYF
-,TRBV5-6,-,CASSLPTTETQYF
TRBD1,TRBV9,once,CASSVDPTGGNYGYTF
TRBD1,TRBV5-6,-,CASSLPGGLTEAFF